This T cell receptor (beta chain) is from a study of cytomegalovirus exposure and HLA in healthy donors. Study-level background: Falling in the Caucasian-associated ancestry cluster were approximately 84% of under 450 genotyped donors.

Of note for this clone: Its antigen remains unidentified.

In the PCR, 60 Vbeta and 13 Jbeta primers were used. Assay: immunoSEQ multiplex PCR; the TCRdb copy retains only in-frame clones and omits some. The table has around 130,000 clones, 65% to 90% seen once. Germline CDR1 and CDR2: LGHNA and YSLEER. V lost 4 bases and J lost 2, with 15 bases in between. The CDR3 sequence is 15 residues long. Study-level results: Common viral pathogens seemed, in a later analysis, to connect with several of the most significant clusters.

The sample was PBMCs. The sequence was obtained from a man aged 50 or older in good health and CMV-seronegative. The gene calls are TRBV4-3 and TRBJ2-7; TRBD1 is a possible D gene (6 bases). CDR3 DNA sequence: TGCGCCAGCAGCCCCTCCCGGGACATCCCCTACGAGCAGTACTTC. Protein: CASSPSRDIPYEQYF.